The clone carrying this T cell receptor beta chain was detected a few times. A sample-barcoded 5' primer and a J-beta primer mix were used in a second PCR of roughly 7 to 11 cycles. TCRdb re-called the 5' RACE reads through MiXCR, storing one row per CDR3 protein. Here the sample spans 1.5 million to 2 million distinct CDR3 sequences, around 40% being singletons. Per sample, a minimum of 6 million PBMCs were isolated. The sample belongs to a study of blood T cells in healthy people across ages. CDR3 length: 15 amino acids. Trimming took 6 bases from V and 9 from J; bases not matched to a gene: 14. CDR1 and CDR2 (germline): MDHEN, SYDVKM.

The source is a human donor in good health. The J gene is TRBJ1-5, the V gene TRBV28; 7 bases agree with TRBD1. Source material: blood. CDR3 sequence (DNA): TGTGCCAGCAGCTTGGGTGACAGGGCAATTAGGCCCCAGCATTTT. This gives the protein CASSLGDRAIRPQHF.